This T cell receptor beta chain was sequenced in a study of radiation and T cells in renal cell carcinoma. This table comes from immunoSEQ multiplex PCR, and its TCRdb copy is limited to in-frame clones, with some not included. The repertoire includes approximately 70,000 clones, over 60% of them detected once, and 6% to 7% sits in the top ten. As to time point: blood 4 weeks post-SBRT, at nephrectomy. Stated treatment: 15 Gy SBRT to primary tumor, nephrectomy 4 weeks later. The V end was cut by 3 bases, the J end by 4 bases, with 8 bases between. Germline CDR1 is SGDLS and CDR2 is YYNGEE. CDR3 size: 13 residues.

The chain has TRBV9 and TRBJ1-3; no reliable D call. This sample comprised blood, obtained from a patient whose treatment included radiotherapy and nephrectomy. This clonotype originated in a man aged 60 to 69 with renal cell carcinoma. The CDR3 protein is CASSEDDGNTIYF. The CDR3 DNA reads TGTGCCAGCAGCGAGGACGACGGAAACACCATATATTTT.